The entry below gives a single TCR beta chain sequence along with its context. Antigen: not known. Additional DNA sequences in this sample encode the identical CDR3. The table came from immunoSEQ multiplex PCR; TCRdb's copy has only in-frame clones and leaves some out. The data hold under 100,000 clones, with roughly 95% observed a single time. The CDR3 covers 15 residues. After removal of 3 bases from V and 3 bases from J, the junction contained 1 base not matched to a gene. In germline, CDR1 is KGHSH, CDR2 LQKENI. This record comes from a study of cytomegalovirus exposure and HLA in healthy donors. Notes on the study in general: There were some public TCRs occurring in many donors, but most TCR sequences were rare. Subsequent analysis found a tendency for first-cohort TCR clusters to co-occur within the 120 validation repertoires.

This rearrangement joins TRBV18 to TRBJ2-1; 11 bases match TRBD1. Sequencing was done on a sample of PBMCs. This TCR derives from a woman in her late teens or twenties in good health and CMV-seronegative. The CDR3 is CASSPGQGGYNEQFF. In nucleotides, the CDR3 is TGTGCCAGCTCACCGGGACAGGGGGGCTACAATGAGCAGTTCTTC.